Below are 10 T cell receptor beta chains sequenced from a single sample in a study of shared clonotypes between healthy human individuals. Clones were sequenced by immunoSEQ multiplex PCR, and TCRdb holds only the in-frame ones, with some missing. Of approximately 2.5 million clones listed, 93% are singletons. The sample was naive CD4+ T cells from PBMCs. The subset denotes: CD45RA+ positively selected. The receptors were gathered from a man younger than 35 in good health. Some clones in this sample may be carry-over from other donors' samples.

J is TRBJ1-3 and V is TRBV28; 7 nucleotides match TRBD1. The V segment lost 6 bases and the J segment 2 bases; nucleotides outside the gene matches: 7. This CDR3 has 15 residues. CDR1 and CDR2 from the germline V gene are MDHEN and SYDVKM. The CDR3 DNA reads TGTGCCAGCAGCCCACACACAGGGGCTGGAAACACCATATATTTT. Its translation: CASSPHTGAGNTIYF. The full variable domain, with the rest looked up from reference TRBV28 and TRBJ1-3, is DVKVTQSSRYLVKRTGEKVFLECVQDMDHENMFWYRQDPGLGLRLIYFSYDVKMKEKGDIPEGYSVSREKKERFSLILESASTNQTSMYLCASSPHTGAGNTIYFGEGSWLTVV.

CDR3 region: CASSNLAGASTDTQYF. In DNA, the CDR3 is TGCGCCAGCAGCAATCTAGCGGGGGCTAGCACAGATACGCAGTATTTT. The chain employs TRBV5-1 and TRBJ2-3; 10 bases are a match to TRBD2. The ends lost 4 bases at V and 0 bases at J; junction bases unmatched: 5. Looked up from germline, CDR1 is SGHRS and CDR2 is YFSETQ. CDR3 length equals 16 residues.

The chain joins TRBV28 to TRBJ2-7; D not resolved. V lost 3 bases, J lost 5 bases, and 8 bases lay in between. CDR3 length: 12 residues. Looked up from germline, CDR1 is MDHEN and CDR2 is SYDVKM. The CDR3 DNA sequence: TGTGCCAGCAGTTTTCAAATTGACGAGCAGTACTTC. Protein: CASSFQIDEQYF.

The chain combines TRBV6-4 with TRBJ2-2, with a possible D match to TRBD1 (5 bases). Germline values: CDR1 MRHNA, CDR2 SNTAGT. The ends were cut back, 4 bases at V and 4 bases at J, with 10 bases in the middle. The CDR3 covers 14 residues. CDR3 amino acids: CASSGRAGTGELFF. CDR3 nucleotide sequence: TGTGCCAGCAGTGGCAGGGCCGGCACCGGGGAGCTGTTTTTT.

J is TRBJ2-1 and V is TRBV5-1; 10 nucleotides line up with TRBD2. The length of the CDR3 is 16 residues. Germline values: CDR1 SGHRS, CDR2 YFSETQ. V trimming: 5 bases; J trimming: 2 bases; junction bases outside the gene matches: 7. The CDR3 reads CASSPLAGVPYNEQFF. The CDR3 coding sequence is TGCGCCAGCAGTCCTCTAGCGGGAGTCCCCTACAATGAGCAGTTCTTC.

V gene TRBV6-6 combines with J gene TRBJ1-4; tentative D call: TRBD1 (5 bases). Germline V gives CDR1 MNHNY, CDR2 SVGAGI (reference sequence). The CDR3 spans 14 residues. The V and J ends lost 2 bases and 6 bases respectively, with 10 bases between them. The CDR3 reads CASSYGGGDEKLFF. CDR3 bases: TGTGCCAGCAGTTACGGGGGAGGGGATGAAAAACTGTTTTTT.

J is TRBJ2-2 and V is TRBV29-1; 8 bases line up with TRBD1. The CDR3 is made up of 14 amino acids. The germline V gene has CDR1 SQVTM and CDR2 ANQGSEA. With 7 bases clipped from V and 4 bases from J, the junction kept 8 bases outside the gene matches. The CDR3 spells CSARDRTGTGELFF. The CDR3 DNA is TGCAGCGCTAGGGACAGGACGGGCACCGGGGAGCTGTTTTTT.

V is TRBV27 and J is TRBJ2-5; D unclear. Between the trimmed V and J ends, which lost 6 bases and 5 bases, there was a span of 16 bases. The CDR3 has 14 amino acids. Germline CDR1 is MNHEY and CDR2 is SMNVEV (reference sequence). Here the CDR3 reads CASSLIGPQETQYF. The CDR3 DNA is TGTGCCAGCAGCCTTATTGGCCCACAGGAGACCCAGTACTTC.

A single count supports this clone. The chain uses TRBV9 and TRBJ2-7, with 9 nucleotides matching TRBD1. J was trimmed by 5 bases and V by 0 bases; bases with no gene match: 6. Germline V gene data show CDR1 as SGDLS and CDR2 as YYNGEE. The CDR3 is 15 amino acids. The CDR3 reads CASSVEGQGRNEQYF. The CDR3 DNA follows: TGTGCCAGCAGCGTAGAGGGACAGGGTAGGAACGAGCAGTACTTC. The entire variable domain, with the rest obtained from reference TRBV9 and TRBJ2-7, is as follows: DSGVTQTPKHLITATGQRVTLRCSPRSGDLSVYWYQQSLDQGLQFLIQYYNGEERAKGNILERFSAQQFPDLHSELNLSSLELGDSALYFCASSVEGQGRNEQYFGPGTRLTVT.

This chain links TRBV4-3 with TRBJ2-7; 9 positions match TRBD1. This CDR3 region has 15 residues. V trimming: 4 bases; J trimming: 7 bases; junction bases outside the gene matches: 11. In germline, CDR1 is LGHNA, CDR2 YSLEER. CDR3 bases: TGCGCCAGCAGCCCGAGGGGACAGGGACCTTGGGAGCAGTACTTC. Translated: CASSPRGQGPWEQYF.